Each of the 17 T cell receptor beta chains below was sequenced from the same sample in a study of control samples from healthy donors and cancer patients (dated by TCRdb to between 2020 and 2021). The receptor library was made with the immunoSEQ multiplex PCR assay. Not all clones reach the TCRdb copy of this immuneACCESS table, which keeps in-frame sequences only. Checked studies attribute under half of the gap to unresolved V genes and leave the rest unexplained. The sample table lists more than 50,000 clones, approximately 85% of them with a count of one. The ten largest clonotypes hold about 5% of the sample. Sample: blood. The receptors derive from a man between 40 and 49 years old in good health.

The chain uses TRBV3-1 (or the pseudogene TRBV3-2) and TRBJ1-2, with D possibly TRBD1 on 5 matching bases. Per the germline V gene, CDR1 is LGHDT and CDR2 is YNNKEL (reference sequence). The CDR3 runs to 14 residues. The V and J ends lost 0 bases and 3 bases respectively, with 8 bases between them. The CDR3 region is CASSQDRDHYGYTF. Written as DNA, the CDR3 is TGTGCCAGCAGCCAAGACAGGGACCACTATGGCTACACCTTC.

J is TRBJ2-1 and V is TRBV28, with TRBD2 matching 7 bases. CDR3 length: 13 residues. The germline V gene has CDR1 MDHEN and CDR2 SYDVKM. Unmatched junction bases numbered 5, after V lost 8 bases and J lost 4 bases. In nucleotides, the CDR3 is TGTGCCAGCCTCGCCGGGGGGTACAATGAGCAGTTCTTC. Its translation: CASLAGGYNEQFF.

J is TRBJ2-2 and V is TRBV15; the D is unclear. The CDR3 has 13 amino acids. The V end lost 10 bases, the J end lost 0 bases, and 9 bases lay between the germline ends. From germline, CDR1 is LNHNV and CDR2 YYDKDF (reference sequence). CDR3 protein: CASAEPNTGELFF. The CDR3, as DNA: TGTGCCAGCGCGGAGCCGAACACCGGGGAGCTGTTTTTT.

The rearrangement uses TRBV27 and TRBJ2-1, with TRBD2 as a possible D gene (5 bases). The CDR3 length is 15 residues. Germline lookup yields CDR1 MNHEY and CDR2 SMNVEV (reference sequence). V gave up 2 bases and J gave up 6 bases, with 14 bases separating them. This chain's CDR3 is CASSLVGVATNEQFF. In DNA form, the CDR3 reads TGTGCCAGCAGTTTAGTCGGGGTGGCAACCAATGAGCAGTTCTTC.

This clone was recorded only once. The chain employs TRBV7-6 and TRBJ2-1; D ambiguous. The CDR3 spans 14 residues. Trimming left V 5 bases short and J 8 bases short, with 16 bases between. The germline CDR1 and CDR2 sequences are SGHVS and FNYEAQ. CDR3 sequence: CASSLSNYQDEQFF. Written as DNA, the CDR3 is TGTGCCAGCAGCCTATCTAATTATCAGGATGAGCAGTTCTTC.

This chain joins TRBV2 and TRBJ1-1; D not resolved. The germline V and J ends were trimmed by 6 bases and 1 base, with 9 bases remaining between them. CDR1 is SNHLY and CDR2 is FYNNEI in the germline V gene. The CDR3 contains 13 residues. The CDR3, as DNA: TGTGCCAGCAGAGAGGAAGGGAACACTGAAGCTTTCTTT. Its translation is CASREEGNTEAFF.

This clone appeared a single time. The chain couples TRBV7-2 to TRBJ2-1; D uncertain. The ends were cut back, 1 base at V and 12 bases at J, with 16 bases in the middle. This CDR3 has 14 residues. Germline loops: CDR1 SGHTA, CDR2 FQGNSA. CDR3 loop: CASSLESPVTWQFF. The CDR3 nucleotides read TGTGCCAGCAGCTTAGAGTCCCCAGTCACGTGGCAGTTCTTC.

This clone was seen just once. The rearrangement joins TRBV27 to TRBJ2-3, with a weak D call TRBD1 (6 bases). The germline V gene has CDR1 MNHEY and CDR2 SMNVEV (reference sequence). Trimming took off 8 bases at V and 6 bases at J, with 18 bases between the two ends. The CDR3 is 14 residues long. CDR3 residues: CASGTGWGLDTQYF. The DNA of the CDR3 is TGTGCCAGCGGTACAGGTTGGGGGCTTGATACGCAGTATTTT.

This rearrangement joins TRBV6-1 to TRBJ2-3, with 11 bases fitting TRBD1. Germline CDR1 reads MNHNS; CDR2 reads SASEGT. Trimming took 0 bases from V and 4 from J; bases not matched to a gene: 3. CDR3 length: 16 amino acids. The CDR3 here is CASSEAPGQGADTQYF. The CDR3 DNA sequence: TGTGCCAGCAGTGAAGCGCCGGGACAGGGGGCAGATACGCAGTATTTT.

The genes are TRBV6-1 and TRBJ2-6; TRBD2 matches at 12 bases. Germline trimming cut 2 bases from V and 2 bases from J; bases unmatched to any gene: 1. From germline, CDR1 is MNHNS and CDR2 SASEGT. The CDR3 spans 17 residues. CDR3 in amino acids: CASSELAGGAGANVLTF. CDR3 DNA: TGTGCCAGCAGTGAACTAGCGGGGGGGGCTGGGGCCAACGTCCTGACTTTC.

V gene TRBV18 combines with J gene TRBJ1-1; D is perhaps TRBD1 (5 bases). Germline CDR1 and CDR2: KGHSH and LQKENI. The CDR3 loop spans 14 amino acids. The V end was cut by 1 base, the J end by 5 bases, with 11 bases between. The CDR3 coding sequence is TGTGCCAGCTCACCACGGGACTCCGGGACTGAAGCTTTCTTT. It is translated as CASSPRDSGTEAFF. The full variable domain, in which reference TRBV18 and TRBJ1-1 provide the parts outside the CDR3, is NAGVMQNPRHLVRRRGQEARLRCSPMKGHSHVYWYRQLPEEGLKFMVYLQKENIIDESGMPKERFSAEFPKEGPSILRIQQVVRGDSAAYFCASSPRDSGTEAFFGQGTRLTVV.

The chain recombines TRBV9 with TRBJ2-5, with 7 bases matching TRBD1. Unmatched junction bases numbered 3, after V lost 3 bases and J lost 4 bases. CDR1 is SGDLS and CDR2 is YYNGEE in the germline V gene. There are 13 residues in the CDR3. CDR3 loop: CASSADRVETQYF. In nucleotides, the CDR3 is TGTGCCAGCAGCGCCGACAGGGTAGAGACCCAGTACTTC.

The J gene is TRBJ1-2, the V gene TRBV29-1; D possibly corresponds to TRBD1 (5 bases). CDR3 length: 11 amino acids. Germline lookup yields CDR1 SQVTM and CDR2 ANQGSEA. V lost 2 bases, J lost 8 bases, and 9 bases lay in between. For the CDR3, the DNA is TGCAGCGTTGAACAGGGCCTCGGCTACACCTTC. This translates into CSVEQGLGYTF.

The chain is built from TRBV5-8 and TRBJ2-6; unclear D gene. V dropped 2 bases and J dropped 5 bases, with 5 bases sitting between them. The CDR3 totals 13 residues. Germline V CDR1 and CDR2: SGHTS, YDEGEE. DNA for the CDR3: TGTGCCAGCAGCTTCCGCTGGGCCAACGTCCTGACTTTC. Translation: CASSFRWANVLTF.

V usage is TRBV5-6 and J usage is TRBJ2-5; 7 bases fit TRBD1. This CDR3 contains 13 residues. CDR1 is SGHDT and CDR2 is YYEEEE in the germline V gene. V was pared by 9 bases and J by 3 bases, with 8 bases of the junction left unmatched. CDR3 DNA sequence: TGTGCCACTAAAGACAGGGTGAAAGAGACCCAGTACTTC. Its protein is CATKDRVKETQYF.

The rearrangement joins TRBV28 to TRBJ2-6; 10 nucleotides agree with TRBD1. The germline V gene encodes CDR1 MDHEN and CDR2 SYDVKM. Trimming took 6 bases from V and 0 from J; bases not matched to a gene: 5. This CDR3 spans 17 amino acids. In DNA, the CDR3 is TGTGCCAGCAGGCAGGGGACAGGGGACTCTGGGGCCAACGTCCTGACTTTC. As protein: CASRQGTGDSGANVLTF.

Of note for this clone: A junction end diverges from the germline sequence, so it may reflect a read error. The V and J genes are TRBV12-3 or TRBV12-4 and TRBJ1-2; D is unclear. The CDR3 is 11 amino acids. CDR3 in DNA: TGTGCCAGCAGGCTTGGAACCGGGATTTACTTC. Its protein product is CASRLGTGIYF.